This TCR beta chain was obtained from a study of read filtering for tumor transcriptome and immune sequencing. Study-wide context: TCR-mapped reads were about 4.05 to 10.27 million with IR-seq versus roughly 80 to 1,300 with RNA-seq. Points from the study as a whole: Around 82% of IR-seq clonotypes had a single read, yet these held approximately 4% of reads. Without single-read clonotypes, shared clonotype proportions correlated more between IR-seq and RNA-seq. The sorted CD138-negative fraction was a mixed bone marrow immune population, not purified T cells.

Trimming stripped 4 bases from V and 6 bases from J, with 11 bases between. This CDR3 spans 12 amino acids. The V gene's germline CDR1 is SGHRS and CDR2 YFSETQ. This clonotype was recorded at least ten times. Its specificity is not known. From 300 to 400 ng of RNA, a library with molecular barcoded alpha/delta and beta/gamma adaptors was made. TCRdb redid the calling of the reads with MiXCR, one entry per CDR3 protein. The repertoire includes fewer than 150,000 distinct CDR3 sequences, 10% to 15% of them detected once, and more than 9.5% sits in the top ten. V usage is TRBV5-1 and J usage is TRBJ2-7, with no clear D. The sequence came from a donor aged 40 or over with multiple myeloma. Sequenced sample: a population of CD138-negative cells sorted from bone marrow. CDR3 nucleotide sequence: TGCGCCAGCAGCGTAGGGCCAAGCGAGCAGTACTTC. It translates to CASSVGPSEQYF. Drawing the rest from reference TRBV5-1 and TRBJ2-7, the complete variable domain is KAGVTQTPRYLIKTRGQQVTLSCSPISGHRSVSWYQQTPGQGLQFLFEYFSETQRNKGNFPGRFSGRQFSNSRSEMNVSTLELGDSALYLCASSVGPSEQYFGPGTRLTVT.